One and the same sample provided the 18 T cell receptor beta chains below, sequenced in a study of cytomegalovirus exposure and HLA in healthy donors. 13 Jbeta primers and 60 Vbeta primers were used for the PCR. TCRdb's copy holds only in-frame clones and misses some; the assay was immunoSEQ multiplex PCR. Here the sample spans about 130,000 clones, around three quarters being singletons. Material for sequencing was PBMCs. The receptors come from a man in his forties or fifties in good health and CMV-seronegative.

The V call is TRBV6-1, the J call TRBJ1-1; a weak D match, TRBD1 (6 bases). Looked up from germline, CDR1 is MNHNS and CDR2 is SASEGT. The CDR3 sequence is 15 residues long. The V end was cut by 4 bases, the J end by 6 bases, with 18 bases between. CDR3: CASSGSRGSGAEAFF. The CDR3 DNA is TGTGCCAGCAGTGGGTCCAGGGGCTCTGGGGCTGAAGCTTTCTTT.

The J gene is TRBJ2-5, the V gene TRBV2, with 10 positions matching TRBD1. This CDR3 comprises 15 residues. Germline V lookup: CDR1 SNHLY, CDR2 FYNNEI. Trimming took 6 bases from V and 4 from J; bases not matched to a gene: 8. The chain's CDR3 is CASSEDRGLLETQYF. CDR3 in DNA: TGTGCCAGCAGCGAGGACAGGGGGTTGTTAGAGACCCAGTACTTC.

The gene calls are TRBV6-5 and TRBJ1-6; 8 bases fit TRBD1. V shed 6 bases and J 9 bases; nucleotides not matched to a gene: 4. Germline-derived CDR1 and CDR2 are MNHEY and SVGAGI. The CDR3 contains 13 residues. The CDR3 DNA reads TGTGCCAGCAGCAAGACAGGGGCTTCACCCCTCCACTTT. Encoded protein: CASSKTGASPLHF.

The J gene is TRBJ2-5, the V gene TRBV19, with D maybe TRBD2 (6 bases). This CDR3 comprises 13 residues. The germline V gene encodes CDR1 LNHDA and CDR2 SQIVND (reference sequence). Trimming cost V 7 bases and J 4 bases, with 13 bases left between them. Written as DNA, the CDR3 is TGTGCCAGTACCCCAAGGAGGGGAGAGACCCAGTACTTC. This sequence encodes CASTPRRGETQYF.

The chain links TRBV28 to TRBJ2-3; tentative D call: TRBD2 (5 bases). The V gene lost 5 bases and the J gene lost 4 bases, with 13 bases spanning the gap. This CDR3 contains 14 residues. Per the germline V gene, CDR1 is MDHEN and CDR2 is SYDVKM. The CDR3 region has the DNA TGTGCCAGCAGTCTCGAGGGCAGGCCAGATACGCAGTATTTT. This sequence encodes CASSLEGRPDTQYF.

The CDR3 loop reads CAITRQQGAGTEAFF. The CDR3 nucleotides are TGTGCCATCACCAGGCAACAGGGGGCGGGAACTGAAGCTTTCTTT. This chain uses TRBV10-3 with TRBJ1-1, with 9 positions matching TRBD1. The CDR3 has 15 residues. Losses at the gene ends were 7 bases for V and 5 bases for J; bases not matched to a gene: 11. The germline CDR1 and CDR2 sequences are ENHRY and SYGVKD.

V and J are TRBV5-1 and TRBJ2-2; perhaps TRBD1 as D (5 bases). The CDR3 runs to 14 residues. V was pared by 5 bases and J by 0 bases, with 8 bases between. Germline V lookup: CDR1 SGHRS, CDR2 YFSETQ. CDR3 coding DNA: TGCGCCAGCAGTCGGACACCGAACACCGGGGAGCTGTTTTTT. This encodes CASSRTPNTGELFF. Full variable domain (outside the CDR3, taken from reference TRBV5-1 and TRBJ2-2): KAGVTQTPRYLIKTRGQQVTLSCSPISGHRSVSWYQQTPGQGLQFLFEYFSETQRNKGNFPGRFSGRQFSNSRSEMNVSTLELGDSALYLCASSRTPNTGELFFGEGSRLTVL.

The chain is built from TRBV25-1 and TRBJ1-2; D remains ambiguous. V lost 4 bases to trimming and J lost 4 bases, with 13 bases between them. The CDR3 spans 14 residues. The germline CDR1 and CDR2 sequences are MGHDK and SYGVNS. CDR3 bases: TGTGCCAGCAGTGTCACTCGGGGAGGCTATGGCTACACCTTC. This translates into CASSVTRGGYGYTF.

The chain employs TRBV30 and TRBJ2-3; 10 positions match TRBD2. The germline V gene encodes CDR1 GTSNPN and CDR2 SVGIG (reference sequence). The CDR3 runs to 13 residues. Trimming removed 5 bases from V and 4 bases from J; junction bases left unmatched: 3. The CDR3 protein is CAWASGSADTQYF. In DNA form, the CDR3 reads TGTGCCTGGGCTAGCGGGAGCGCAGATACGCAGTATTTT.

This rearrangement joins TRBV6-5 to TRBJ2-7; 12 bases are shared with TRBD2. The CDR3 is made up of 15 amino acids. The junction had 5 bases not matched to a gene; V was cut back by 6 bases and J by 2 bases. CDR1 is MNHEY and CDR2 is SVGAGI in the germline V gene. This chain's CDR3 is CASSSTSGGTYEQYF. The CDR3 region has the DNA TGTGCCAGCAGCTCGACTAGCGGGGGAACCTACGAGCAGTACTTC.

The V call is TRBV5-1, the J call TRBJ2-1; a possible D gene is TRBD1 (7 bases). Germline-derived CDR1 and CDR2 are SGHRS and YFSETQ. Between the trimmed V and J ends, which lost 0 bases and 11 bases, there was a span of 12 bases. This CDR3 spans 13 amino acids. CDR3 amino acids: CASSLGSGGKQFF. CDR3 nucleotide sequence: TGCGCCAGCAGCTTGGGTTCAGGGGGGAAGCAGTTCTTC.

This clone was counted a single time. The V gene is TRBV30, the J gene TRBJ2-3, with D tentatively TRBD2 (6 bases). Germline lookup yields CDR1 GTSNPN and CDR2 SVGIG (reference sequence). V lost 0 bases to trimming and J lost 3 bases, with 7 bases between them. The CDR3 length is 13 residues. This CDR3 reads CAWSVRGTDTQYF. For the CDR3, the DNA is TGTGCCTGGAGTGTACGGGGGACAGATACGCAGTATTTT.

Concerning this clone: Other DNA sequences of this sample code for an identical CDR3. The chain has TRBV2 and TRBJ1-5; 9 bases are shared with TRBD1. CDR1 and CDR2 (germline): SNHLY, FYNNEI. V trimming: 0 bases; J trimming: 6 bases; junction bases outside the gene matches: 0. The CDR3 is made up of 14 amino acids. CDR3 amino acids: CASSEATGGQPQHF. CDR3 DNA: TGTGCCAGCAGTGAAGCGACAGGGGGTCAGCCCCAGCATTTT.

The V gene is TRBV18, the J gene TRBJ2-1; 8 nucleotides align to TRBD1. V lost 2 bases and J lost 9; bases outside the gene matches: 3. Germline V gene data show CDR1 as KGHSH and CDR2 as LQKENI. The CDR3 is 13 amino acids. In DNA form, the CDR3 reads TGTGCCAGCTCACCAATCGACAGGGGTGAGCAGTTCTTC. It codes for CASSPIDRGEQFF.

The V and J genes are TRBV6-6 and TRBJ1-1; D might be TRBD1 (5 bases). The length of the CDR3 is 15 residues. V was cut by 7 bases and J by 1 base, with 16 bases left in between. CDR1 is MNHNY and CDR2 is SVGAGI in the germline V gene (reference sequence). In nucleotides, the CDR3 is TGTGCCAGCATCCATTCAGGGAAAGCGAACACTGAAGCTTTCTTT. It specifies CASIHSGKANTEAFF.

V gene TRBV19 combines with J gene TRBJ2-1, with 11 bases fitting TRBD2. Germline values: CDR1 LNHDA, CDR2 SQIVND (reference sequence). V was clipped by 4 bases and J by 6 bases; unmatched bases: 5. The CDR3 has 15 residues. The CDR3 DNA reads TGTGCCAGTAGTACCGGACTAGCGGGCGGCAATGAGCAGTTCTTC. This translates into CASSTGLAGGNEQFF.

This rearrangement joins TRBV6-1 to TRBJ1-1; tentatively, D is TRBD1 (5 bases). The V and J ends lost 7 bases and 4 bases respectively, with 16 bases between them. Germline V gene data show CDR1 as MNHNS and CDR2 as SASEGT. The CDR3 runs to 14 residues. The CDR3 sequence is CASTPGTFPTEAFF. The CDR3 DNA is TGTGCCAGCACCCCAGGGACTTTTCCCACTGAAGCTTTCTTT.

The chain links TRBV28 to TRBJ2-6; D call uncertain. Trimming cost V 5 bases and J 0 bases, with 8 bases left between them. This CDR3 has 15 amino acids. Germline assignment: CDR1 MDHEN and CDR2 SYDVKM. Here the CDR3 DNA reads TGTGCCAGCAGTCCCCATAGCTCTGGGGCCAACGTCCTGACTTTC. This encodes CASSPHSSGANVLTF.